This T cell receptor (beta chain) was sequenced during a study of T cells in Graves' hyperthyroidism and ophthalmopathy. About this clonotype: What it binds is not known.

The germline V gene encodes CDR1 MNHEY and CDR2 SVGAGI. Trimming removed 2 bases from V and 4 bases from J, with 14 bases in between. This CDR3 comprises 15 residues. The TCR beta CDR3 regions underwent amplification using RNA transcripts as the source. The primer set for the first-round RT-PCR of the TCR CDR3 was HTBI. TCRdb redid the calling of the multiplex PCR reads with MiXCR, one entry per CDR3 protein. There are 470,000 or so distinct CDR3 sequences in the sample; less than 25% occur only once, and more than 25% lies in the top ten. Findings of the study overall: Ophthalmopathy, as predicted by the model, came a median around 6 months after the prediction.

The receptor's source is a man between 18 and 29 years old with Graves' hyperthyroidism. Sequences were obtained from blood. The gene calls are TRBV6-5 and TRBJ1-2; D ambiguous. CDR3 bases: TGTGCCAGCAGTTACGGGGTAGGGAGGAGCTATGGCTACACCTTC. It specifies CASSYGVGRSYGYTF.